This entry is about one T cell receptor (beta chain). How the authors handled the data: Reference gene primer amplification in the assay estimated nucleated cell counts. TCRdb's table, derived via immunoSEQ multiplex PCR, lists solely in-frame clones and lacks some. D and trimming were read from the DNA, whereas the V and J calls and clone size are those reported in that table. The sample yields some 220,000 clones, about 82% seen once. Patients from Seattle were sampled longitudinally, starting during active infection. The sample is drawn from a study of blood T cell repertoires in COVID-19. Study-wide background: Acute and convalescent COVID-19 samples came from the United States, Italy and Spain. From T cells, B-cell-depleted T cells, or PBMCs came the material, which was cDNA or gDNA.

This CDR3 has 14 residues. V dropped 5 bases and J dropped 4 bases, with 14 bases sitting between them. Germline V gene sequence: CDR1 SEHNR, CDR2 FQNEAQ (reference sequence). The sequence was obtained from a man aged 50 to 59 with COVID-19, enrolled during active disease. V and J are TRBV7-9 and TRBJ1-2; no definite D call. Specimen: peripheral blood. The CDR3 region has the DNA TGTGCCAGCAGCCCCCGGGAGGCGACCTATGGCTACACCTTC. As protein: CASSPREATYGYTF.